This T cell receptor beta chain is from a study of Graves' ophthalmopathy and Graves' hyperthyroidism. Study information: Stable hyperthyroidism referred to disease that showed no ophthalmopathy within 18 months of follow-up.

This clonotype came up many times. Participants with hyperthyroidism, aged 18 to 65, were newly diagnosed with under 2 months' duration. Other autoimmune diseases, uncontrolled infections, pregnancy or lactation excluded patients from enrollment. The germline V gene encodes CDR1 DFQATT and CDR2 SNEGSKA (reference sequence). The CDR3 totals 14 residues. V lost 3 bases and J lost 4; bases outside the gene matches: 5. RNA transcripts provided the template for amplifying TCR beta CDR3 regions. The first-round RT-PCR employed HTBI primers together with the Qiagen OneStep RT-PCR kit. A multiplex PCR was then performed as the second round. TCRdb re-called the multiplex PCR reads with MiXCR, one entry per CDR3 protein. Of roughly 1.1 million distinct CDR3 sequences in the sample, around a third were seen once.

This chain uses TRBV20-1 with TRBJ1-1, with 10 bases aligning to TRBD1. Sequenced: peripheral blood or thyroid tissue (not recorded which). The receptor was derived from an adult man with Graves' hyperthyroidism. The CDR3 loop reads CSARTGGRGTEAFF. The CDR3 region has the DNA TGCAGTGCTAGGACAGGGGGCAGGGGCACTGAAGCTTTCTTT.